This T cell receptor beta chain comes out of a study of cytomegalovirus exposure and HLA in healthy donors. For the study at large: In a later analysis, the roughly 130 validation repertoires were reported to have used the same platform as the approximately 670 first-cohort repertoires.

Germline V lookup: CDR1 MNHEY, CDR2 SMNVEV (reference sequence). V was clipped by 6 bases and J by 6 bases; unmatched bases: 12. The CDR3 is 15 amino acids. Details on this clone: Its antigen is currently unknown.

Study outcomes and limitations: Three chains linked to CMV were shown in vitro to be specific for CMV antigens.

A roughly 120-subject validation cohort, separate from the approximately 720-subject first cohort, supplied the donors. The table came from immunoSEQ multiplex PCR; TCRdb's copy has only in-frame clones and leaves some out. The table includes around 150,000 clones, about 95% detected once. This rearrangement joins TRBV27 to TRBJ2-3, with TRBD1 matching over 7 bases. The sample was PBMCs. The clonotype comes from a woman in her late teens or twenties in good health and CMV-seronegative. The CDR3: CASSPRGRDWDTQYF. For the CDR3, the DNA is TGTGCCAGCAGCCCTAGGGGGCGCGATTGGGATACGCAGTATTTT.